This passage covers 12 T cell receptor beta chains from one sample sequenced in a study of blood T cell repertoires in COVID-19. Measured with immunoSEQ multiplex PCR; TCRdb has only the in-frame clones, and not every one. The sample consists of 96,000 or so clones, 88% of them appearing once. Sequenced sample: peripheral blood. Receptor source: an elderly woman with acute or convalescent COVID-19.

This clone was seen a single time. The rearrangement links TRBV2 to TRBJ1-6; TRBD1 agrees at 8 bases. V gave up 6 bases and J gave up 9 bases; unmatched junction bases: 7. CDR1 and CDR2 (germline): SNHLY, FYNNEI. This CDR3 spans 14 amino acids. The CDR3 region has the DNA TGTGCCAGCAGCAACGGACAGGGAAGTTCACCCCTCCACTTT. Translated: CASSNGQGSSPLHF.

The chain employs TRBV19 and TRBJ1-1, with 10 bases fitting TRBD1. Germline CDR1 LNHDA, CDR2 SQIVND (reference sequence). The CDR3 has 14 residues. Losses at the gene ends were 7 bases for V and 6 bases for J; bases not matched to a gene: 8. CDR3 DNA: TGTGCCAGTAACCGGGACAGGGGCTCTTCTGAAGCTTTCTTT. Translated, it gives CASNRDRGSSEAFF.

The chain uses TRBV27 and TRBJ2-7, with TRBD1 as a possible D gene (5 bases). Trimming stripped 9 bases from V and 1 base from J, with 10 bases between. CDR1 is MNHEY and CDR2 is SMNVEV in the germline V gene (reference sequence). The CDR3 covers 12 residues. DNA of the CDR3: TGTGCCAGTGGACATTCGTCCTACGAGCAGTACTTC. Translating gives CASGHSSYEQYF.

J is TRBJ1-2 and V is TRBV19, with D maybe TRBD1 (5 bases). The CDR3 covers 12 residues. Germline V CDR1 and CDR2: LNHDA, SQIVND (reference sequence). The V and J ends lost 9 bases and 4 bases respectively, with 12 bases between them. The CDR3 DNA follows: TGTGCCAGCAGGGATCTCACCTATGGCTACACCTTC. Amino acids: CASRDLTYGYTF.

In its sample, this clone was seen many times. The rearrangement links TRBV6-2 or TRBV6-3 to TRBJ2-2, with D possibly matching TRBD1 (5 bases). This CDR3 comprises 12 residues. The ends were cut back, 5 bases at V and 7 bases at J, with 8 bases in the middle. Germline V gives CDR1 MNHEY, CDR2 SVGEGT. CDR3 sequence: CASSGDSGELFF. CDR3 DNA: TGTGCCAGCAGTGGAGACAGCGGGGAGCTGTTTTTT.

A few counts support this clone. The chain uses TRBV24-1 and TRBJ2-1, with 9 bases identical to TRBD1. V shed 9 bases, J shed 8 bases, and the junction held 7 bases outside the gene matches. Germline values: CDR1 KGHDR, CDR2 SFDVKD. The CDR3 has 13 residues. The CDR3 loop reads CATSGTGQYEQFF. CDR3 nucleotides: TGTGCCACCTCCGGGACAGGGCAGTATGAGCAGTTCTTC.

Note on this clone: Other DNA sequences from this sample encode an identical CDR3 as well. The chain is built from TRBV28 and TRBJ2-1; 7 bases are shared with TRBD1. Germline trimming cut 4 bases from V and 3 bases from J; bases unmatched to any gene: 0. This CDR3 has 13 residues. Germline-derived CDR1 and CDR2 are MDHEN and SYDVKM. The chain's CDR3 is CASSWDSYNEQFF. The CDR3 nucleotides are TGTGCCAGCAGTTGGGACAGCTACAATGAGCAGTTCTTC.

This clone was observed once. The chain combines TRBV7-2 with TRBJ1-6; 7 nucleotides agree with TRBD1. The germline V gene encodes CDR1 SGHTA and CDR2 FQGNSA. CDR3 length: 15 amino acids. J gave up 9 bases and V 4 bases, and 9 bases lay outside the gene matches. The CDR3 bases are TGTGCCAGCAGCTCAACCAGGGGGGAGACTTCACCCCTCCACTTT. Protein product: CASSSTRGETSPLHF. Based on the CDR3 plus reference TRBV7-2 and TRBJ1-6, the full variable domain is GAGVSQSPSNKVTEKGKDVELRCDPISGHTALYWYRQSLGQGLEFLIYFQGNSAPDKSGLPSDRFSAERTGGSVSTLTIQRTQQEDSAVYLCASSSTRGETSPLHFGNGTRLTVT.

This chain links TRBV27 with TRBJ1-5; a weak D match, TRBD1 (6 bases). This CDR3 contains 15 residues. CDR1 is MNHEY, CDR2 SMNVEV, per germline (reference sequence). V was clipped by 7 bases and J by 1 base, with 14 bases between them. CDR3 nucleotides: TGTGCCAGCAAGGCGGGGGCGGGAAGCAATCAGCCCCAGCATTTT. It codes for CASKAGAGSNQPQHF.

This chain's CDR3 is CASADKRIWNTEAFF. In DNA, the CDR3 is TGTGCCAGCGCAGACAAAAGGATATGGAACACTGAAGCTTTCTTT. The chain is built from TRBV5-8 and TRBJ1-1; no clear D gene. CDR3 length equals 15 residues. Germline CDR1 and CDR2: SGHTS and YDEGEE. V was clipped by 7 bases and J by 1 base, with 17 bases between them.

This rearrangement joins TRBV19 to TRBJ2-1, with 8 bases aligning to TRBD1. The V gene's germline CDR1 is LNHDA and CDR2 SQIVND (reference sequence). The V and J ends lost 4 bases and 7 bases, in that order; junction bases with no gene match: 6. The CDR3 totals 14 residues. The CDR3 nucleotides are TGTGCCAGTAGTACACGACAGGGGAAAAATGAGCAGTTCTTC. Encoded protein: CASSTRQGKNEQFF.

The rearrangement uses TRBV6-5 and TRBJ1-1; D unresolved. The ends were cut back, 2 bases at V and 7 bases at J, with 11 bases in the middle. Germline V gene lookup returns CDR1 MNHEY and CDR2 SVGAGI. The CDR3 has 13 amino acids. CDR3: CASSYMSEGEAFF. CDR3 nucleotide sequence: TGTGCCAGCAGTTACATGTCAGAGGGTGAAGCTTTCTTT.